The rows below give T cell receptor beta chains drawn from one sample of a study of shared clonotypes between healthy human individuals. Produced via immunoSEQ multiplex PCR; TCRdb's table is partial and in-frame only. The sample shows around 500,000 clones, over 60% of them seen only once. Sequencing was done on a sample of PBMCs. The receptors originated from a woman between 40 and 55 years old in good health. Some clones in this sample may be carry-over from other donors' samples. The CDR3 runs from the conserved cysteine through the conserved F or W. The D gene is left open where the match is weak. Not every row has a clone size; where given, it reads once, few, many or a size class.

v_call,d_call,cdr3_length,clone_size,j_call,cdr3_aa,cdr3_nt
TRBV5-6,TRBD2,12,.,TRBJ2-7,CASSFSGSEQYF,TGTGCCAGCAGCTTTAGCGGGAGCGAGCAGTACTTC
TRBV7-2,.,11,.,TRBJ1-2,CASSQGSGYTF,TGTGCCAGCAGCCAAGGTAGTGGCTACACCTTC
TRBV6-5,.,15,.,TRBJ1-1,CASSYSGTGNTEAFF,TGTGCCAGCAGTTACAGTGGGACGGGGAACACTGAAGCTTTCTTT
TRBV5-1,.,11,few,TRBJ2-3,CASSFTDTQYF,TGCGCCAGCAGCTTCACAGATACGCAGTATTTT
TRBV10-1,.,13,.,TRBJ2-7,CASSEATSYEQYF,TGCGCCAGCAGTGAAGCTACCTCCTACGAGCAGTACTTC
TRBV6-6,.,13,.,TRBJ1-2,CASSPTRGDGYTF,TGTGCCAGCAGTCCGACCCGGGGGGACGGCTACACCTTC
TRBV11-3,.,14,.,TRBJ2-3,CASSTGRSTDTQYF,TGTGCCAGCAGCACGGGACGTTCCACAGATACGCAGTATTTT
TRBV7-9,.,15,.,TRBJ2-7,CASSQGDSSAYEQYF,TGTGCCAGCAGCCAGGGTGACAGCTCGGCCTACGAGCAGTACTTC
TRBV7-2,.,13,few,TRBJ2-1,CASSPTRVNEQFF,TGTGCCAGCAGCCCCACCCGGGTCAATGAGCAGTTCTTC
TRBV28,.,14,.,TRBJ2-3,CASSTGRSGDTQYF,TGTGCCAGCAGTACAGGACGGTCTGGGGATACGCAGTATTTT
TRBV6-5,.,15,.,TRBJ2-6,CASSYGGSGANVLTF,TGTGCCAGCAGTTACGGTGGAAGTGGGGCCAACGTCCTGACTTTC
TRBV6-1,TRBD1,15,.,TRBJ2-5,CASRSGTAYQETQYF,TGTGCCAGCAGGTCCGGGACAGCATACCAAGAGACCCAGTACTTC
TRBV25-1,.,13,.,TRBJ2-7,CASSEGGSYEQYF,TGTGCCAGCAGTGAAGGAGGGTCCTACGAGCAGTACTTC
TRBV27,.,14,.,TRBJ2-4,CASRALGGFGIQYF,TGTGCCAGCAGAGCCCTTGGGGGCTTCGGCATTCAGTACTTC
TRBV20-1,.,11,.,TRBJ2-1,CSASTYNEQFF,TGCAGTGCTAGTACCTACAATGAGCAGTTCTTC
TRBV2,.,15,many,TRBJ1-5,CASSVLGLSNQPQHF,TGTGCCAGCAGTGTCTTAGGACTTAGCAATCAGCCCCAGCATTTT
TRBV11-3,.,13,.,TRBJ2-7,CASSLRPGNEQYF,TGTGCCAGCAGCTTAAGGCCCGGGAACGAGCAGTACTTC
TRBV30,TRBD1,15,.,TRBJ1-2,CAWRGTPGQQYGYTF,TGTGCCTGGAGGGGTACTCCGGGACAGCAGTATGGCTACACCTTC
TRBV4-1,.,17,.,TRBJ1-1,CASSRPRGAGEDTEAFF,TGCGCCAGCAGCCGCCCGCGGGGAGCCGGGGAGGACACTGAAGCTTTCTTT
TRBV13,.,16,.,TRBJ2-2,CASSLGQAVLTGELFF,TGTGCCAGCAGCTTAGGGCAGGCGGTCTTAACCGGGGAGCTGTTTTTT
TRBV4-3,TRBD2,17,.,TRBJ2-1,CASSQAPRGSSYNEQFF,TGCGCCAGCAGCCAAGCCCCTCGCGGGAGCTCCTACAATGAGCAGTTCTTC
TRBV5-5,.,11,.,TRBJ1-2,CASSLGQRPSF,TGTGCCAGCAGCCTCGGACAGCGCCCCTCCTTC
TRBV4-1,.,18,.,TRBJ2-2,CASSQEGIARRNTGELFF,TGCGCCAGCAGCCAAGAGGGAATAGCGCGACGAAACACCGGGGAGCTGTTTTTT
TRBV2,TRBD1,15,.,TRBJ1-5,CASSSQGGDNQPQHF,TGTGCCAGCAGCTCACAGGGGGGAGATAATCAGCCCCAGCATTTT
TRBV29-1,.,13,.,TRBJ2-3,CSGGNPSGDTQYF,TGCAGCGGGGGCAACCCTTCAGGCGATACGCAGTATTTT
TRBV29-1,.,11,.,TRBJ2-7,CSVGGAYEQYF,TGCAGCGTTGGAGGCGCCTACGAGCAGTACTTC
TRBV7-2,.,15,once,TRBJ2-7,CASSLAIQGSYEQYF,TGTGCCAGCAGCTTAGCGATCCAGGGCTCCTACGAGCAGTACTTC
TRBV18,.,13,.,TRBJ1-1,CASSPTLNTEAFF,TGTGCCAGCTCACCAACCCTGAACACTGAAGCTTTCTTT
TRBV28,TRBD1,14,.,TRBJ2-7,CASSLDRGTYEQYF,TGTGCCAGCAGCCTGGACAGGGGAACCTACGAGCAGTACTTC
TRBV28,TRBD2,14,once,TRBJ2-7,CASSPGLEAHEQYF,TGTGCCAGCAGCCCGGGACTAGAGGCTCACGAGCAGTACTTC
TRBV19,TRBD1,16,.,TRBJ1-1,CASSTEPGQGSTEAFF,TGTGCCAGTAGTACCGAACCGGGACAGGGGTCCACTGAAGCTTTCTTT
TRBV5-4,.,15,.,TRBJ2-6,CASRSGAIGANVLTF,TGTGCCAGCAGGTCCGGGGCGATTGGGGCCAACGTCCTGACTTTC
TRBV4-1,TRBD2,16,.,TRBJ2-3,CASSAGGGRGTDTQYF,TGCGCCAGCTCGGCGGGTGGCGGGAGGGGCACAGATACGCAGTATTTT
TRBV28,.,13,.,TRBJ1-1,CASSSDRHSEAFF,TGTGCCAGCAGTAGTGACAGGCACTCTGAAGCTTTCTTT
TRBV29-1,.,12,few,TRBJ2-3,CSVVGNTDTQYF,TGCAGCGTTGTGGGGAATACAGATACGCAGTATTTT
TRBV28,.,14,.,TRBJ2-1,CASRGGGRYNEQFF,TGTGCCAGCAGAGGGGGGGGACGGTACAATGAGCAGTTCTTC
TRBV4-1,TRBD1,17,.,TRBJ2-1,CASSQRGDSAWVDEQFF,TGCGCCAGCAGCCAACGAGGGGACAGTGCTTGGGTCGATGAGCAGTTCTTC
TRBV7-3,TRBD1,16,few,TRBJ2-1,CASSRRGQISYNEQFF,TGTGCCAGCAGCCGCCGGGGACAGATCTCCTACAATGAGCAGTTCTTC
TRBV15,.,15,.,TRBJ2-7,CATSKLLAGTYEQYF,TGTGCCACCAGCAAGTTATTGGCGGGGACCTACGAGCAGTACTTC
TRBV7-9,.,15,.,TRBJ2-7,CASSFGSQDGYEQYF,TGTGCCAGCAGCTTCGGCAGCCAGGACGGCTACGAGCAGTACTTC
TRBV28,TRBD1,14,.,TRBJ1-1,CASRLNAQGAEAFF,TGTGCCAGCAGGCTCAACGCCCAGGGGGCTGAAGCTTTCTTT
TRBV6-6,TRBD1,15,.,TRBJ2-2,CASNPDRDNTGELFF,TGTGCCAGCAACCCGGACAGGGACAACACCGGGGAGCTGTTTTTT
TRBV4-3,.,16,.,TRBJ2-5,CASSQDDRYTRETQYF,TGCGCCAGCAGCCAAGATGACAGGTACACAAGGGAGACCCAGTACTTC
TRBV7-9,TRBD1,16,.,TRBJ2-3,CASSFLGTGYTDTQYF,TGTGCCAGCAGCTTCTTAGGGACAGGCTACACAGATACGCAGTATTTT
TRBV11-2,TRBD1,13,.,TRBJ2-7,CASSSGTVYEQYF,TGTGCCAGCAGCTCCGGGACAGTATACGAGCAGTACTTC
TRBV4-1,.,14,.,TRBJ1-5,CASSQDRANQPQHF,TGCGCCAGCAGCCAAGACAGGGCGAATCAGCCCCAGCATTTT
TRBV5-1,TRBD2,17,once,TRBJ2-1,CASRRGLAGGSYNEQFF,TGCGCCAGCAGGCGCGGACTAGCGGGAGGGTCCTACAATGAGCAGTTCTTC
TRBV5-1,.,12,.,TRBJ1-1,CASGLSNTEAFF,TGCGCCAGCGGCCTCTCTAACACTGAAGCTTTCTTT
TRBV15,.,15,once,TRBJ2-7,CATRPTLTSPYEQYF,TGTGCCACCAGACCGACCCTAACTAGTCCCTACGAGCAGTACTTC
TRBV2,TRBD2,19,.,TRBJ2-2,CASSALASGRALNTGELFF,TGTGCCAGCAGTGCGTTGGCTAGCGGGAGGGCCCTGAACACCGGGGAGCTGTTTTTT
TRBV27,.,11,.,TRBJ2-7,CASRWGYEQYF,TGTGCCAGCAGGTGGGGCTACGAGCAGTACTTC
TRBV2,TRBD1,14,.,TRBJ1-3,CASSGQGAGNTIYF,TGTGCCAGCTCCGGACAGGGAGCTGGAAACACCATATATTTT
TRBV28,.,15,.,TRBJ2-7,CASSFEGWGTYEQYF,TGTGCCAGCAGTTTCGAGGGTTGGGGGACCTACGAGCAGTACTTC